A single sample gave rise to the 16 T cell receptor beta chains below, sequenced in a study of blood T cells in healthy people across ages. PCR was performed a second time for roughly 6 to 12 cycles using a sample-barcoded 5' primer and a J-beta primer mix. A single record per CDR3 protein comes from TCRdb applying MiXCR to the 5' RACE reads. The profile shows about 1,400,000 distinct CDR3 sequences, approximately 38% of them singletons. Source material: blood. The receptors were sampled from a woman between 18 and 29 years old in good health.

This clonotype occurred a few times. The chain carries TRBV5-1 and TRBJ2-7, with a weak D call TRBD2 (6 bases). Germline V CDR1 and CDR2: SGHRS, YFSETQ. V lost 3 bases, J lost 3 bases, and 16 bases lay in between. This CDR3 comprises 15 residues. CDR3 amino acids: CASSWGRETFYEQYF. CDR3 coding DNA: TGCGCCAGCAGCTGGGGTCGGGAGACGTTCTACGAGCAGTACTTC.

This clonotype was recorded a few times. The junction departs from the called germline gene at one end, perhaps through a read error. The genes are TRBV9 and TRBJ2-4; the match to TRBD1 covers 10 bases. The assigned J gene may be wrong: the sequence end matches TRBJ2-7 better. From germline, CDR1 is SGDLS and CDR2 YYNGEE. This CDR3 is built from 14 residues. The CDR3 nucleotides are TGTGCCGGCAGCGCGGGACAGGGGCCCTACGAGCAGTACTTC. Protein: CAGSAGQGPYEQYF.

The chain has TRBV6-5 and TRBJ1-1; weak D call: TRBD1 (5 bases). V lost 9 bases and J 1 base, leaving 12 bases between the germline ends. The CDR3 is made up of 13 amino acids. The germline gives CDR1 MNHEY, CDR2 SVGAGI. The CDR3 sequence: CASYTGGNTEAFF. The CDR3 DNA reads as TGTGCCAGTTACACGGGGGGGAACACTGAAGCTTTCTTT.

This clonotype was detected only a few times. The CDR3 region is CAISESERTGQETQYF. The CDR3 DNA reads TGTGCCATCAGTGAGTCCGAACGGACAGGGCAAGAGACCCAGTACTTC. The chain is built from TRBV10-3 and TRBJ2-5, with 8 bases lining up with TRBD1. The CDR3 is 16 residues long. The ends lost 0 bases at V and 2 bases at J; junction bases unmatched: 5. Germline V gives CDR1 ENHRY, CDR2 SYGVKD.

The chain carries TRBV7-9 and TRBJ2-1, with D perhaps matching TRBD2 (5 bases). V was clipped by 2 bases and J by 8 bases, with 22 bases between them. The V gene's germline CDR1 is SEHNR and CDR2 FQNEAQ (reference sequence). CDR3 length equals 17 residues. The CDR3 reads CASSLSWWERRDDEQFF. DNA of the CDR3: TGTGCCAGCAGCTTATCTTGGTGGGAGCGCCGGGATGATGAGCAGTTCTTC.

Ten or more counts support this clonotype. The chain employs TRBV6-5 and TRBJ1-2; 7 nucleotides match TRBD1. Losses at the gene ends were 6 bases for V and 2 bases for J; bases not matched to a gene: 3. CDR1 is MNHEY, CDR2 SVGAGI, per germline. This CDR3 contains 13 residues. CDR3 coding DNA: TGTGCCAGCAGCACGACAGGGAACTATGGCTACACCTTC. Translating it yields CASSTTGNYGYTF.

This chain uses TRBV5-1 with TRBJ1-6; 10 bases match TRBD1. The CDR3 loop spans 16 amino acids. Per the germline V gene, CDR1 is SGHRS and CDR2 is YFSETQ. V shed 4 bases and J 6 bases; nucleotides not matched to a gene: 7. In DNA form, the CDR3 reads TGCGCCAGCAGCCTAGACGGGACAGGGGTTAATTCACCCCTCCACTTT. Protein product: CASSLDGTGVNSPLHF. The complete variable domain, with remaining parts taken from reference TRBV5-1 and TRBJ1-6, reads KAGVTQTPRYLIKTRGQQVTLSCSPISGHRSVSWYQQTPGQGLQFLFEYFSETQRNKGNFPGRFSGRQFSNSRSEMNVSTLELGDSALYLCASSLDGTGVNSPLHFGNGTRLTVT.

This clonotype was recorded a few times. The chain combines TRBV24-1 with TRBJ2-1, with 7 bases identical to TRBD1. J gave up 4 bases and V 5 bases, and 4 bases lay outside the gene matches. This CDR3 contains 14 residues. Germline assignment: CDR1 KGHDR and CDR2 SFDVKD. In DNA, the CDR3 is TGTGCCACCAGTGTACAGGGGTCATACAATGAGCAGTTCTTC. Amino acids: CATSVQGSYNEQFF.

The genes are TRBV5-5 and TRBJ1-5, with 11 bases identical to TRBD1. V was clipped by 5 bases and J by 6 bases; unmatched bases: 13. Germline V gene lookup returns CDR1 SGHKS and CDR2 YYEKEE (reference sequence). The CDR3 consists of 17 residues. The CDR3 nucleotides read TGTGCCAGCAGACCGGGACAGGGGGTCTTAAGGGGTCAGCCCCAGCATTTT. Translation gives CASRPGQGVLRGQPQHF. Based on the CDR3 plus reference TRBV5-5 and TRBJ1-5, the full variable domain is DAGVTQSPTHLIKTRGQQVTLRCSPISGHKSVSWYQQVLGQGPQFIFQYYEKEERGRGNFPDRFSARQFPNYSSELNVNALLLGDSALYLCASRPGQGVLRGQPQHFGDGTRLSIL.

This chain connects TRBV20-1 to TRBJ1-2; TRBD1 might be the D (5 bases). V gave up 1 base and J gave up 2 bases, with 8 bases separating them. The CDR3 covers 13 residues. The germline CDR1 and CDR2 sequences are DFQATT and SNEGSKA (reference sequence). The CDR3 DNA is TGCAGTGCTAGAGCTGAGGGGAACTATGGCTACACCTTC. Translation: CSARAEGNYGYTF.

The CDR3 nucleotides read TGTGCCAGCAGGATTAGCCAAGAGACCCAGTACTTC. Translating gives CASRISQETQYF. This rearrangement joins TRBV2 to TRBJ2-5; D is unresolved. Trimming pared 6 bases from V and 1 base from J, leaving 6 bases between. Germline V gene sequence: CDR1 SNHLY, CDR2 FYNNEI. This CDR3 contains 12 residues.

A word on this clonotype: The junction departs from the called germline gene at one end, perhaps through a read error. The rearrangement links TRBV6-5 to TRBJ2-5; tentatively, D is TRBD2 (7 bases). Germline-derived CDR1 and CDR2 are MNHEY and SVGAGI. The CDR3 consists of 15 residues. CDR3 nucleotides: TGTACCAGCAGTTACGGCCGGGGGGCAATCGAGACCCAGTACTTC. Amino acid sequence: CTSSYGRGAIETQYF.

This clonotype came up a few times. This chain links TRBV7-9 with TRBJ2-7; 7 bases align to TRBD1. CDR1 and CDR2 from the germline V gene are SEHNR and FQNEAQ (reference sequence). This CDR3 contains 18 residues. The J segment lost 0 bases and the V segment lost 4 bases, leaving 15 bases of the junction unmatched. CDR3 sequence (DNA): TGTGCCAGCAGCTCCTCCTATCTAGACAGGGCACTCTCCTACGAGCAGTACTTC. Its translation: CASSSSYLDRALSYEQYF.

This clonotype turned up a few times. The CDR3 sequence: CASSQESADYYGYTF. The DNA for the CDR3 is TGTGCCAGCAGCCAAGAGTCGGCGGACTACTATGGCTACACCTTC. V gene TRBV3-1 combines with J gene TRBJ1-2, with D uncertain. There are 15 residues in the CDR3. Between the trimmed V and J ends, which lost 0 bases and 3 bases, there was a span of 11 bases. CDR1 LGHDT and CDR2 YNNKEL come from the germline V gene (reference sequence).

The genes are TRBV15 and TRBJ1-2, with D perhaps TRBD1 (6 bases). V was pared by 0 bases and J by 2 bases, with 13 bases between. The CDR3 consists of 16 residues. Per germline, CDR1 LNHNV and CDR2 YYDKDF (reference sequence). The CDR3 nucleotides are TGTGCCACCAGCAGAGATTACACAGGGTACAACTATGGCTACACCTTC. Translation gives CATSRDYTGYNYGYTF.

This clonotype has only a few counts. V is TRBV6-5 and J is TRBJ2-7; D is uncertain. The closer fit of TRBJ2-5 to the DNA end suggests the J call may be wrong. The CDR3 covers 15 residues. Germline V gene data show CDR1 as MNHEY and CDR2 as SVGAGI. Here the CDR3 reads CASSFTDLPGETQYF. The CDR3, as DNA: TGTGCCAGCAGTTTTACCGATCTACCCGGGGAGACCCAGTACTTC.